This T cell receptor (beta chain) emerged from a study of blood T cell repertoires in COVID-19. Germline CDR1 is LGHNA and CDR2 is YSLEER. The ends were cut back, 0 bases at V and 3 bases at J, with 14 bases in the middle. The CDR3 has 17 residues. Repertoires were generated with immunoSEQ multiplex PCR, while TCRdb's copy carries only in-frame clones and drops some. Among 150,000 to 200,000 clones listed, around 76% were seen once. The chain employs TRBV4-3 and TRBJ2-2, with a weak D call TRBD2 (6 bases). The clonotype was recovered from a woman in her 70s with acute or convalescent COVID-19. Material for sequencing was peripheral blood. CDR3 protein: CASSQEPTSGDTGELFF. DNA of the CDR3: TGCGCCAGCAGCCAAGAGCCGACTAGTGGGGACACCGGGGAGCTGTTTTTT.